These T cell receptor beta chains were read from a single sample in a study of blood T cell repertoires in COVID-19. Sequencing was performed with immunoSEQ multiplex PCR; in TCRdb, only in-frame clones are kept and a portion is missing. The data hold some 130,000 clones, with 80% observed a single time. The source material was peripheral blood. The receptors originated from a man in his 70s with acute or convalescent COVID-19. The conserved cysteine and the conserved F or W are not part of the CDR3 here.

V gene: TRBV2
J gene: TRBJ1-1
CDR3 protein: ASKFEGNTEAF

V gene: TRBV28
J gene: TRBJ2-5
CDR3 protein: ASSYQRWLYQETQY

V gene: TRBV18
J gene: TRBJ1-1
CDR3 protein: ASSPWQEDEAF

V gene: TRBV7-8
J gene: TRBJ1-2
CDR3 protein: ASSLEGGATNYGYT

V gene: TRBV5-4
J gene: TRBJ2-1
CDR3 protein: ASSLGGPYNEQF

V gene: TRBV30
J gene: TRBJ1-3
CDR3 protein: AWGGSSGNTIY

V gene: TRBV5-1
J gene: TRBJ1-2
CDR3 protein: ASSLDQGQGYGYT

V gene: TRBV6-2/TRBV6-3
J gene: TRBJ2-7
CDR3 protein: ASSFPPGTGGSYEQY

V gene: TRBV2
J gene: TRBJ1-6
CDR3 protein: ASSNTGFYNSPLH

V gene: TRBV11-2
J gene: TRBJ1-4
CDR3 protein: ASSRQATGEKLF

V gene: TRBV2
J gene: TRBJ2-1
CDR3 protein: ASSEAGVGEQF

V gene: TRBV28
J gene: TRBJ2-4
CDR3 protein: ASSFQGAKNIQY

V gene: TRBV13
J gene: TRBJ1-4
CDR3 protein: ASRLRGQSEKLF

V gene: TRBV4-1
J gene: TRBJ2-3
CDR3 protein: ASSQGVAAGGSDTQY

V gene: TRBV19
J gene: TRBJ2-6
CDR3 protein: ASTLSLRSGANVLT

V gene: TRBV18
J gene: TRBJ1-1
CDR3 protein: ASSPGQGNTEAF

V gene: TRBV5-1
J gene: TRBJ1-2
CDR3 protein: ASSFEGQARGYT

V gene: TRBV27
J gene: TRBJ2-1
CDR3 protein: ASSPGTSLLNEQF

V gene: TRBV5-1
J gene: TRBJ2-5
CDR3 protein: ASWYRAGEETQY

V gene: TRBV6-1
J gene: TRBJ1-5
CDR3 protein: ASSEVRAAYSNQPQH

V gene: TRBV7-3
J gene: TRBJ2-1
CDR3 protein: ASSLNAGLDEQF

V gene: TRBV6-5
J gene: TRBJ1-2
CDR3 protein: ASNPGQNYGYT

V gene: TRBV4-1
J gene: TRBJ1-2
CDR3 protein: ASSRDDRGLNGYT

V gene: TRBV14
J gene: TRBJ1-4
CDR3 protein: ASSRGTVPTNEKLF

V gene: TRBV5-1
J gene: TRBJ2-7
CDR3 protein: ASSTTSGGIYEQY

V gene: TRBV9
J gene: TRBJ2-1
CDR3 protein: ASSVQPSGGNEQF

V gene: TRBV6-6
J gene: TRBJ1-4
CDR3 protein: ASNYGQGGEKLF

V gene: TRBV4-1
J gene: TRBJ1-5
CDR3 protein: ASSQERGGTGQH

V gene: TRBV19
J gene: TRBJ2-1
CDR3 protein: ASSIGGTGGDYNEQF

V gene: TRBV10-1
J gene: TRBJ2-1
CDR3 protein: ASSPLGANEQF

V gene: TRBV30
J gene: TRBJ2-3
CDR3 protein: AWNRGGRTDTQY

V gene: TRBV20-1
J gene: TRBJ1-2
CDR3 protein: SASRQVYGYT

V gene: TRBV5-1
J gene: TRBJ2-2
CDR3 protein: ASSYLEGVTGELF

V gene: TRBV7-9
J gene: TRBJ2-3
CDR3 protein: ASSSTDTQY